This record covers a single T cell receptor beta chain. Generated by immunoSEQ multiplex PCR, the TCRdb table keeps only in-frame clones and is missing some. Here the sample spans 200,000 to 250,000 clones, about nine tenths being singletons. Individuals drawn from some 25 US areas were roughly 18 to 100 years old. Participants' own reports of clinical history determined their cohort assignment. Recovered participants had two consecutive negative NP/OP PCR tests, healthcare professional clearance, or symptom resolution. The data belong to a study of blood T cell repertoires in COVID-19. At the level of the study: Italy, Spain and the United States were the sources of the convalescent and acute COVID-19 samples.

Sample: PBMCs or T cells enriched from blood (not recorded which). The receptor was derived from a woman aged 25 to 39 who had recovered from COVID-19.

The CDR3 sequence: CASRPRGRGSYEQYF. CDR3 in DNA: TGTGCCAGCAGACCCCGGGGGCGGGGGTCCTACGAGCAGTACTTC. The chain is built from TRBV6-5 and TRBJ2-7; a possible D gene is TRBD2 (7 bases). The CDR3 is 15 residues long. CDR1 is MNHEY, CDR2 SVGAGI, per germline. V was shortened by 6 bases and J by 1 base, with 16 bases between the two germline ends.